Each of the 27 T cell receptor beta chains below was sequenced from the same sample in a study of post-analysis software for immune sequencing data. Unique molecular identifiers were carried by the TCR beta cDNA libraries. TCRdb fed the PCR reads into MiXCR, producing one record per CDR3 protein. Of around 200,000 distinct CDR3 sequences detected, around 30% appear once; the ten largest clones hold 3.4%. General study findings and limits: Controls had lower frequencies than patients of a handful of TRBV segments, which included TRBV5-6, TRBV5-1 and TRBV20-1.

Their antigens remain unidentified. Sequenced material: blood. Receptors originate from a girl aged 2-17 years with multiple sclerosis.

As to this clonotype: The germline gene is not matched at one end of the junction; a read error may be the cause. Here the CDR3 DNA reads TGTGCCAGCAGCCCCGCTGGGACAGACTCTGGGGCCGACGTCCTGACTTTC. Its protein is CASSPAGTDSGADVLTF. The chain links TRBV6-2 or TRBV6-3 to TRBJ2-6; 7 nucleotides match TRBD1. CDR1 is MNHEY and CDR2 is SVGEGT in the germline V gene. This CDR3 region has 17 residues.

The chain combines TRBV6-1 with TRBJ1-5; perhaps TRBD1 as D (6 bases). This CDR3 contains 16 residues. Germline CDR1 MNHNS, CDR2 SASEGT. Trimming took off 6 bases at V and 1 base at J, with 16 bases between the two ends. The CDR3 spells CASRGFTTGSNQPQHF. The CDR3 DNA sequence: TGTGCCAGCAGAGGGTTTACTACAGGGAGCAATCAGCCCCAGCATTTT.

In its sample, this clonotype was seen a few times. The V and J genes are TRBV28 and TRBJ2-3; D not certain. The V end was cut by 6 bases, the J end by 0 bases, with 10 bases between. This CDR3 has 14 amino acids. Per the germline V gene, CDR1 is MDHEN and CDR2 is SYDVKM. CDR3 residues: CASSPSMSTDTQYF. Here the CDR3 DNA reads TGTGCCAGCAGCCCGAGTATGAGCACAGATACGCAGTATTTT.

This clonotype appeared many times. The chain has TRBV6-2 or TRBV6-3 and TRBJ1-5; a possible D gene is TRBD1 (5 bases). V was shortened by 4 bases and J by 5 bases, with 18 bases between the two germline ends. This CDR3 has 16 residues. CDR1 is MNHEY and CDR2 is SVGEGT in the germline V gene. This CDR3 reads CASSSAGMSRDQPQHF. The CDR3 nucleotides read TGTGCCAGCAGTTCGGCAGGGATGTCCAGGGATCAGCCCCAGCATTTT.

A note on this clonotype: The junction differs from germline at one of its ends, possibly a read error. CDR3 bases: TGTGCCGGCAGTTTAGACCTGGGACAGGGGGCGTTGATGGATGAAAAACTGTTTTTT. Its translation: CAGSLDLGQGALMDEKLFF. This chain joins TRBV12-3 or TRBV12-4 and TRBJ1-4, with 12 positions matching TRBD1. This CDR3 comprises 19 residues.

There are many counts of this clonotype. The genes are TRBV5-1 and TRBJ2-1, with TRBD2 matching 8 bases. This CDR3 has 15 amino acids. V shed 0 bases and J 4 bases; nucleotides not matched to a gene: 3. Germline assignment: CDR1 SGHRS and CDR2 YFSETQ. The CDR3 sequence is CASSLELAEYNEQFF. The CDR3 DNA sequence: TGCGCCAGCAGCTTGGAACTAGCGGAATACAATGAGCAGTTCTTC.

The gene calls are TRBV20-1 and TRBJ2-5; D may be TRBD1 (5 bases). The CDR3 consists of 13 residues. Germline lookup yields CDR1 DFQATT and CDR2 SNEGSKA (reference sequence). The V and J ends lost 2 bases and 5 bases respectively, with 12 bases between them. DNA for the CDR3: TGCAGTGCTAGACAGGGCCCGGAGGAGACCCAGTACTTC. Translating it yields CSARQGPEETQYF.

This chain links TRBV3-1 with TRBJ2-5; 13 nucleotides agree with TRBD2. TRBJ2-7 matches the DNA end more closely, so the J call is doubtful. The germline CDR1 and CDR2 sequences are LGHDT and YNNKEL (reference sequence). The CDR3 totals 15 residues. As DNA, the CDR3 is TGTGCCAGCAGCCAAGTACTAGCGGGAGGGTTCGAGCAGTACTTC. Its protein product is CASSQVLAGGFEQYF.

This clonotype was recorded only once. The chain joins TRBV28 to TRBJ1-3, with D unclear. The CDR3 runs to 19 residues. The germline V and J ends were trimmed by 5 bases and 0 bases, with 23 bases remaining between them. Germline V gene sequence: CDR1 MDHEN, CDR2 SYDVKM. This CDR3 reads CASSRRISPRLSSGNTIYF. CDR3 nucleotides: TGTGCCAGCAGTCGCAGGATCTCCCCACGACTTAGCTCTGGAAACACCATATATTTT.

This chain joins TRBV5-1 and TRBJ2-1, with D perhaps matching TRBD2 (6 bases). V lost 0 bases, J lost 7 bases, and 14 bases lay in between. This CDR3 is built from 15 residues. Per the germline V gene, CDR1 is SGHRS and CDR2 is YFSETQ. The CDR3, as DNA: TGCGCCAGCAGCTTGGGGGCGGGAAGGCGGAATGAGCAGTTCTTC. As protein: CASSLGAGRRNEQFF.

The table lists this clonotype with a few counts. J is TRBJ2-7 and V is TRBV28; 9 bases map to TRBD2. The V and J ends lost 3 bases and 4 bases, in that order; junction bases with no gene match: 13. From germline, CDR1 is MDHEN and CDR2 SYDVKM. This CDR3 is built from 17 residues. The CDR3 protein is CASSFPTWREGPYEQYF. CDR3 DNA sequence: TGTGCCAGCAGTTTCCCTACTTGGCGGGAGGGCCCTTACGAGCAGTACTTC.

The chain has TRBV11-2 and TRBJ1-5; D uncertain. Trimming removed 6 bases from V and 9 bases from J, with 18 bases in between. The CDR3 sequence is 14 residues long. Germline V gene sequence: CDR1 SGHAT, CDR2 FQNNGV. The CDR3 protein is CASRTTGPLRPQHF. CDR3 DNA sequence: TGTGCCAGCAGGACTACCGGGCCCCTGAGGCCCCAGCATTTT.

Of note for this clonotype: A junction boundary mismatches the germline segment, possibly from a read error. The V and J genes are TRBV4-1 and TRBJ2-1, with a tentative D call TRBD2 (5 bases). Germline V CDR1 and CDR2: MGHRA, YSYEKL. This CDR3 is built from 13 residues. CDR3 protein: CSSSLDLYNEQFF. In DNA form, the CDR3 reads TGCTCCAGCAGCCTGGACTTGTACAATGAGCAGTTCTTC.

V gene TRBV5-1 combines with J gene TRBJ1-1, with a tentative D call TRBD1 (6 bases). V was clipped by 0 bases and J by 2 bases, with 11 bases between them. The V gene's germline CDR1 is SGHRS and CDR2 YFSETQ. This CDR3 has 15 residues. The CDR3 sequence: CASSLVPGGNTEAFF. In DNA form, the CDR3 reads TGCGCCAGCAGCTTGGTTCCCGGGGGCAACACTGAAGCTTTCTTT.

About this clonotype: It may be a read error: a sequence one base away is much more abundant. The gene calls are TRBV29-1 and TRBJ2-1, with D possibly TRBD1 on 6 matching bases. The germline V gene has CDR1 SQVTM and CDR2 ANQGSEA. CDR3 length: 15 amino acids. In nucleotides, the CDR3 is TGCAGCGTGTCTGGGGGCGGCTTTAATTACAATGAGCAGCTCTTC. It yields the protein CSVSGGGFNYNEQLF.

V usage is TRBV20-1 and J usage is TRBJ2-5, with 8 bases lining up with TRBD2. Trimming cost V 0 bases and J 5 bases; bases outside gene matches: 8. Germline V gene lookup returns CDR1 DFQATT and CDR2 SNEGSKA (reference sequence). CDR3 size: 15 residues. CDR3 amino acids: CSARDGGGGSETQYF. In DNA form, the CDR3 reads TGCAGTGCTAGAGATGGGGGCGGGGGGTCCGAGACCCAGTACTTC.

This clonotype was seen at least ten times. This rearrangement joins TRBV20-1 to TRBJ2-1; the D gene could be TRBD1 or TRBD2 (5 bases each). The CDR3 has 17 residues. V shed 0 bases and J shed 8 bases, with 23 bases lying between them. Per the germline V gene, CDR1 is DFQATT and CDR2 is SNEGSKA (reference sequence). The CDR3 spells CSARDPSSGSLSDEQFF. The CDR3 coding sequence is TGCAGTGCTAGAGATCCCTCCTCAGGGTCGCTTAGCGATGAGCAGTTCTTC.

This clonotype showed up many times. V and J are TRBV20-1 and TRBJ2-7; 7 bases are a match to TRBD2. The germline V gene encodes CDR1 DFQATT and CDR2 SNEGSKA (reference sequence). V gave up 6 bases and J gave up 5 bases; unmatched junction bases: 10. The CDR3 totals 13 residues. CDR3 in DNA: TGCAGTGCCCCGGGGGGACCTCGGGACGAGCAGTACTTC. This translates into CSAPGGPRDEQYF.

This chain links TRBV29-1 with TRBJ1-3; 8 bases match TRBD1. With V trimmed by 7 bases and J by 2 bases, 7 bases remained unmatched. Germline-derived CDR1 and CDR2 are SQVTM and ANQGSEA. The CDR3 totals 14 residues. CDR3 sequence reads: CSAPDRVTGNTIYF. The CDR3 nucleotides are TGCAGCGCCCCGGACAGGGTAACTGGAAACACCATATATTTT.

There are many counts of this clonotype. J is TRBJ1-2 and V is TRBV7-2; D is perhaps TRBD1 (5 bases). V was shortened by 2 bases and J by 1 base, with 20 bases between the two germline ends. The CDR3 contains 18 residues. From germline, CDR1 is SGHTA and CDR2 FQGNSA. The CDR3 nucleotides read TGTGCCAGCAGCTTAAGCCCCGGCCAGGGCGGGTATAACTATGGCTACACCTTC. Its protein is CASSLSPGQGGYNYGYTF.

Here the CDR3 reads CASSSGQTLSYNEQFF. CDR3 in DNA: TGTGCCAGCAGTTCGGGACAGACCTTGTCCTACAATGAGCAGTTCTTC. The chain recombines TRBV12-3 or TRBV12-4 with TRBJ2-1; 7 nucleotides match TRBD1. J lost 1 base, V lost 4 bases, and 7 bases had no gene match. The CDR3 runs 16 residues.

This clonotype has only a few counts. CDR3 sequence (DNA): TGTGCCAGCAGTTTAAGGGTGATGGGGGGAGAGACCCAGTACTTC. It codes for CASSLRVMGGETQYF. This chain joins TRBV12-3 or TRBV12-4 and TRBJ2-5, with TRBD2 as a possible D gene (6 bases). This CDR3 contains 15 residues. Between the trimmed V and J ends, which lost 2 bases and 4 bases, there was a span of 14 bases.

This clonotype came up many times. The chain is built from TRBV29-1 and TRBJ2-1, with a weak D call TRBD2 (5 bases). The CDR3 has 15 residues. Trimming shortened V by 4 bases and J by 4 bases, and 17 bases separated the two germline ends. The V gene's germline CDR1 is SQVTM and CDR2 ANQGSEA. The CDR3 region is CSVVTRRRGYNEQFF. The CDR3 DNA reads as TGCAGCGTTGTAACGAGGAGACGAGGGTACAATGAGCAGTTCTTC.

This clonotype was detected only a few times. This chain links TRBV4-1 with TRBJ2-2; 8 nucleotides align to TRBD1. V dropped 3 bases and J dropped 3; count of bases not matched to a gene: 3. This CDR3 is 15 amino acids long. Germline CDR1 is MGHRA and CDR2 is YSYEKL. The CDR3 DNA sequence: TGCGCCAGCAGCCACCCGGACAGGGACACCGGGGAGCTGTTTTTT. This codes for CASSHPDRDTGELFF.

For this clonotype: This may arise from a read error, as a much more abundant clone is one base away. The rearrangement joins TRBV5-1 to TRBJ1-1, with D perhaps matching TRBD1 (5 bases). The CDR3 is 14 residues long. V was pared by 3 bases and J by 4 bases, with 13 bases between. Germline V gene sequence: CDR1 SGHRS, CDR2 YFSETQ. The CDR3 here is CASSSDGGSTEAFF. DNA for the CDR3: TGCGCCAGCAGCTCGGACGGGGGTAGCACTGAAGCTTTCTTT. Full variable domain (rest looked up from reference TRBV5-1 and TRBJ1-1): KAGVTQTPRYLIKTRGQQVTLSCSPISGHRSVSWYQQTPGQGLQFLFEYFSETQRNKGNFPGRFSGRQFSNSRSEMNVSTLELGDSALYLCASSSDGGSTEAFFGQGTRLTVV.

Comments on this clonotype: This could be a read error, since a much larger clone is one nucleotide away. V gene TRBV29-1 combines with J gene TRBJ2-1, with D perhaps matching TRBD1 (5 bases). The V end lost 6 bases, the J end lost 0 bases, and 9 bases lay between the germline ends. The germline V gene encodes CDR1 SQVTM and CDR2 ANQGSEA. The CDR3 totals 13 residues. The CDR3 region has the DNA TGCAGCGTCCGACAGAACTCCTACAATGAGCAGTTCTTC. Protein: CSVRQNSYNEQFF.

This clonotype appeared many times. The chain uses TRBV6-2 or TRBV6-3 and TRBJ2-7; either TRBD1 or TRBD2 may supply D (7 bases each). The V gene's germline CDR1 is MNHEY and CDR2 SVGEGT. V lost 7 bases to trimming and J lost 2 bases, with 21 bases between them. The CDR3 has 16 residues. The CDR3 nucleotides are TGTGCCAGCATCCCAGGGGGGGGTCGCTCTCCCTACGAGCAGTACTTC. It is translated as CASIPGGGRSPYEQYF.